The 21 T cell receptor beta chains given below trace back to one sample, sequenced in a study of T cell responses to AZD1222 COVID-19 vaccine (dated by TCRdb to 2020 to 2023). The sample's time point label, decoded: baseline before first vaccination. The library was produced with the immunoSEQ multiplex PCR assay. TCRdb retrieved this table from immuneACCESS and kept in-frame rearrangements only. Not all clones are present; in checked studies, unresolved V genes account for under half, and no reason is known for the remainder. Within this sample are 180,000 or so clones, with around 90% of them counted one time only. Of the sample, roughly 2.5% falls within the top ten clones. This material consisted of peripheral blood, taken on day 0 of AZD1222 vaccination. Source of these receptors: an adult in good health.

The CDR3 sequence is CASSSDRGPFHNTEAFF. CDR3 nucleotides: TGTGCCAGCAGCTCGGACAGGGGCCCCTTTCATAACACTGAAGCTTTCTTT. This rearrangement joins TRBV14 to TRBJ1-1; 9 bases agree with TRBD1. The CDR3 is 17 amino acids. Germline lookup yields CDR1 SGHDN and CDR2 FVKESK. The ends lost 5 bases at V and 2 bases at J; junction bases unmatched: 12.

The chain uses TRBV7-2 and TRBJ2-1; TRBD2 is a possible D gene (5 bases). CDR3 length equals 13 residues. Germline V gives CDR1 SGHTA, CDR2 FQGNSA. The V gene lost 6 bases and the J gene lost 8 bases, with 14 bases spanning the gap. CDR3 protein: CASRPSGIHEQFF. The CDR3 nucleotides are TGTGCCAGCAGGCCTTCGGGAATACATGAGCAGTTCTTC.

This clone was seen just once. The rearrangement joins TRBV29-1 to TRBJ1-2, with no clear D. Germline V gene data show CDR1 as SQVTM and CDR2 as ANQGSEA. V was trimmed by 1 base and J by 6 bases, leaving 6 bases between them. The CDR3 loop spans 11 amino acids. The CDR3 coding sequence is TGCAGCGTTGAAGGACGTGATGGCTACACCTTC. Protein: CSVEGRDGYTF. The full variable domain, with the rest looked up from reference TRBV29-1 and TRBJ1-2, is SAVISQKPSRDICQRGTSLTIQCQVDSQVTMMFWYRQQPGQSLTLIATANQGSEATYESGFVIDKFPISRPNLTFSTLTVSNMSPEDSSIYLCSVEGRDGYTFGSGTRLTVV.

J is TRBJ2-1 and V is TRBV7-8, with TRBD2 identical over 10 bases. The CDR3 spans 15 residues. J gave up 7 bases and V 5 bases, and 8 bases lay outside the gene matches. Germline V gene data show CDR1 as SGHVS and CDR2 as FQNEAQ. The DNA for the CDR3 is TGTGCCAGCAGCCAAAGCGGGAGGGCGTATAATGAGCAGTTCTTC. Amino acid sequence: CASSQSGRAYNEQFF.

The chain has TRBV5-5 and TRBJ2-7, with a weak D call TRBD2 (5 bases). This CDR3 is built from 12 residues. Trimming removed 2 bases at V and 6 bases at J, with 9 bases between. Germline-derived CDR1 and CDR2 are SGHKS and YYEKEE (reference sequence). The CDR3 is CASSFLGGEQYF. CDR3 DNA sequence: TGTGCCAGCAGCTTTCTAGGAGGCGAGCAGTACTTC.

This clone was observed a few times. The chain has TRBV6-1 and TRBJ1-1; weak D call: TRBD1 (5 bases). The length of the CDR3 is 14 residues. Germline-derived CDR1 and CDR2 are MNHNS and SASEGT. Trimming pared 2 bases from V and 2 bases from J, leaving 9 bases between. CDR3 in DNA: TGTGCCAGCAGTGAACACGGGGGAAACACTGAAGCTTTCTTT. This sequence encodes CASSEHGGNTEAFF.

The gene calls are TRBV29-1 and TRBJ1-1; a weak D match, TRBD1 (6 bases). The germline V gene encodes CDR1 SQVTM and CDR2 ANQGSEA. The CDR3 totals 10 residues. V shed 4 bases and J shed 10 bases, with 10 bases lying between them. The DNA for the CDR3 is TGCAGCGTTGGGACAGAGATAGCTTTCTTT. It encodes CSVGTEIAFF.

The rearrangement links TRBV5-6 to TRBJ2-7, with D hard to call. This CDR3 region has 13 residues. CDR1 is SGHDT and CDR2 is YYEEEE in the germline V gene. V was trimmed by 4 bases and J by 3 bases, leaving 11 bases between them. CDR3 nucleotide sequence: TGTGCCAGCAGCCCTCGCTCAGACTACGAGCAGTACTTC. Its translation: CASSPRSDYEQYF.

The chain recombines TRBV5-1 with TRBJ2-1, with TRBD2 identical over 12 bases. V trimming: 4 bases; J trimming: 6 bases; junction bases outside the gene matches: 5. Looked up from germline, CDR1 is SGHRS and CDR2 is YFSETQ. CDR3 size: 15 residues. The CDR3 sequence is CASSPLAGGINEQFF. In DNA form, the CDR3 reads TGCGCCAGCAGCCCACTAGCGGGAGGTATCAATGAGCAGTTCTTC. Full variable domain (remainder filled in from reference TRBV5-1 and TRBJ2-1): KAGVTQTPRYLIKTRGQQVTLSCSPISGHRSVSWYQQTPGQGLQFLFEYFSETQRNKGNFPGRFSGRQFSNSRSEMNVSTLELGDSALYLCASSPLAGGINEQFFGPGTRLTVL.

The chain couples TRBV2 to TRBJ1-5; no definite D call. V lost 3 bases to trimming and J lost 6 bases, with 9 bases between them. Germline V lookup: CDR1 SNHLY, CDR2 FYNNEI. This CDR3 region has 13 residues. The CDR3, as DNA: TGTGCCAGCAGTGAGGGCAGCCTTCAGCCCCAGCATTTT. It is translated as CASSEGSLQPQHF.

The chain couples TRBV27 to TRBJ2-7, with D perhaps matching TRBD2 (5 bases). V lost 2 bases and J 2 bases, leaving 16 bases between the germline ends. The CDR3 runs 16 residues. Germline V CDR1 and CDR2: MNHEY, SMNVEV (reference sequence). The CDR3 is CASSLIVPDGAYEQYF. Here the CDR3 DNA reads TGTGCCAGCAGTTTAATAGTCCCCGACGGGGCCTACGAGCAGTACTTC.

The count of this clone is one. The V and J genes are TRBV12-3 or TRBV12-4 and TRBJ2-3; D is ambiguous. Trimming took off 2 bases at V and 2 bases at J, with 2 bases between the two ends. The CDR3 sequence is 12 residues long. In nucleotides, the CDR3 is TGTGCCAGCAGTTTATTCACAGATACGCAGTATTTT. It codes for CASSLFTDTQYF.

J is TRBJ2-1 and V is TRBV30, with D possibly matching TRBD2 (6 bases). This CDR3 has 14 amino acids. CDR1 GTSNPN and CDR2 SVGIG come from the germline V gene (reference sequence). V was cut by 4 bases and J by 2 bases, with 12 bases left in between. CDR3 protein: CAWNVGGAYNEQFF. Here the CDR3 DNA reads TGTGCCTGGAACGTAGGCGGGGCCTACAATGAGCAGTTCTTC.

The chain is built from TRBV3-1 (or the pseudogene TRBV3-2) and TRBJ2-7; TRBD1 is a possible D gene (6 bases). The CDR3 has 13 residues. Germline values: CDR1 LGHDT, CDR2 YNNKEL (reference sequence). The germline V and J ends were trimmed by 5 bases and 2 bases, with 10 bases remaining between them. The CDR3 bases are TGTGCCAGCAGCAGGGACATTCCCTACGAGCAGTACTTC. It yields the protein CASSRDIPYEQYF.

The chain couples TRBV19 to TRBJ1-1; D is uncertain. The V gene's germline CDR1 is LNHDA and CDR2 SQIVND (reference sequence). The CDR3 is 15 residues long. Trimming left V 3 bases short and J 5 bases short, with 16 bases between. The CDR3 reads CASSILVARETEAFF. The CDR3, as DNA: TGTGCCAGTAGTATCTTGGTCGCCCGGGAGACTGAAGCTTTCTTT. The full variable domain, with the rest looked up from reference TRBV19 and TRBJ1-1, is DGGITQSPKYLFRKEGQNVTLSCEQNLNHDAMYWYRQDPGQGLRLIYYSQIVNDFQKGDIAEGYSVSREKKESFPLTVTSAQKNPTAFYLCASSILVARETEAFFGQGTRLTVV.

This chain joins TRBV20-1 and TRBJ1-1; TRBD1 is a possible D gene (5 bases). The V gene's germline CDR1 is DFQATT and CDR2 SNEGSKA (reference sequence). V shed 5 bases and J shed 3 bases, with 7 bases lying between them. The CDR3 covers 11 residues. Here the CDR3 reads CSADSYTEAFF. The CDR3 DNA reads as TGCAGTGCTGACAGTTACACTGAAGCTTTCTTT.

This sequence joins TRBV6-5 and TRBJ1-5; unclear D gene. The CDR3 has 13 amino acids. Trimming removed 6 bases from V and 1 base from J, with 7 bases in between. Germline assignment: CDR1 MNHEY and CDR2 SVGAGI. The CDR3 here is CASRQASNQPQHF. Written as DNA, the CDR3 is TGTGCCAGCAGGCAGGCAAGCAATCAGCCCCAGCATTTT.

The chain has TRBV28 and TRBJ1-4; possible D gene TRBD1, 6 bases. The CDR3 contains 14 residues. Germline CDR1 reads MDHEN; CDR2 reads SYDVKM. Trimming stripped 3 bases from V and 12 bases from J, with 17 bases between. CDR3 region: CASSLRRVGAELFF. CDR3 bases: TGTGCCAGCAGTTTGCGAAGGGTGGGGGCAGAACTGTTTTTT.

This clone was counted a single time. Written as DNA, the CDR3 is TGTGCCAGCAGCCATGAACCCCCCGGCGAGCAGTACTTC. It specifies CASSHEPPGEQYF. The chain couples TRBV3-1 (or the pseudogene TRBV3-2) to TRBJ2-7; D is unclear. CDR1 is LGHDT and CDR2 is YNNKEL in the germline V gene (reference sequence). The CDR3 is 13 amino acids. Trimming took 3 bases from V and 6 from J, leaving 12 bases between them.

This chain links TRBV5-6 with TRBJ1-1, with a possible D match to TRBD1 (5 bases). V was cut by 0 bases and J by 4 bases, with 13 bases left in between. Germline-derived CDR1 and CDR2 are SGHDT and YYEEEE. The CDR3 has 15 amino acids. The CDR3 spells CASSLGGTTGTEAFF. The CDR3 DNA reads TGTGCCAGCAGCTTGGGTGGGACCACGGGCACTGAAGCTTTCTTT. Drawing the rest from reference TRBV5-6 and TRBJ1-1, the complete variable domain is DAGVTQSPTHLIKTRGQQVTLRCSPKSGHDTVSWYQQALGQGPQFIFQYYEEEERQRGNFPDRFSGHQFPNYSSELNVNALLLGDSALYLCASSLGGTTGTEAFFGQGTRLTVV.

The DNA of the CDR3 is TGCGCCAGCAGCTCCGGCTCGACAGGGGGAGCTCAGGAGACCCAGTACTTC. Its translation: CASSSGSTGGAQETQYF. The V call is TRBV5-1, the J call TRBJ2-5; 9 positions match TRBD1. Losses at the gene ends were 3 bases for V and 5 bases for J; bases not matched to a gene: 14. Germline CDR1 reads SGHRS; CDR2 reads YFSETQ. The length of the CDR3 is 17 residues.